These T cell receptor beta chains were read from a single sample in a study of T cell changes during pregnancy in multiple sclerosis. Profiling relied on immunoSEQ multiplex PCR, and the TCRdb table lists in-frame clones only, not all of them. The sample contains around 56,000 clones, 70% to 90% of which appear only once. Specimen: peripheral blood, collected after pregnancy. These receptors came from a female donor with multiple sclerosis, enrolled in a pregnancy study. Each CDR3 is given with its conserved first and last residue. Each record gives: V gene, clone size, CDR3 length, D gene, J gene, CDR3 protein, CDR3 DNA. D genes are given only for firm matches. Clone size is given for some rows only: seen once, a few or many times, or a class if the clone is expanded.

v_call: TRBV28
clone_size: NA
cdr3_length: 16
d_call: TRBD2
j_call: TRBJ2-3
cdr3_aa: CASSHSGTRGYNTQYF
cdr3_nt: TGTGCCAGCAGTCATTCCGGGACTAGGGGGTATAATACGCAGTATTTT

v_call: TRBV10-3
clone_size: NA
cdr3_length: 15
d_call: TRBD2
j_call: TRBJ2-3
cdr3_aa: CAISATSGGTDTQYF
cdr3_nt: TGTGCCATCAGTGCCACTAGCGGGGGAACAGATACGCAGTATTTT

v_call: TRBV7-2
clone_size: NA
cdr3_length: 19
d_call: TRBD2
j_call: TRBJ2-2
cdr3_aa: CASSLELAGGLIQAGELFF
cdr3_nt: TGTGCCAGCAGCTTAGAACTAGCGGGGGGTCTTATTCAAGCCGGGGAGCTGTTTTTT

v_call: TRBV7-2
clone_size: NA
cdr3_length: 15
d_call: TRBD2
j_call: TRBJ2-1
cdr3_aa: CASSPPAGGFSEQFF
cdr3_nt: TGTGCCAGCAGCCCTCCAGCGGGGGGGTTCTCCGAGCAGTTCTTC

v_call: TRBV5-4
clone_size: few
cdr3_length: 15
d_call: TRBD1
j_call: TRBJ2-1
cdr3_aa: CASSLGGRGGGEQFF
cdr3_nt: TGTGCCAGCAGCTTAGGGGGCAGGGGTGGGGGTGAGCAGTTCTTC

v_call: TRBV6-6
clone_size: NA
cdr3_length: 14
d_call: NA
j_call: TRBJ1-6
cdr3_aa: CASGRQSYNSPLHF
cdr3_nt: TGTGCCAGCGGTCGACAGAGCTATAATTCACCCCTCCACTTT

v_call: TRBV7-9
clone_size: NA
cdr3_length: 16
d_call: NA
j_call: TRBJ2-3
cdr3_aa: CASSFGPFGNPDTQYF
cdr3_nt: TGTGCCAGCAGCTTCGGGCCTTTCGGGAATCCAGATACGCAGTATTTT

v_call: TRBV4-2
clone_size: NA
cdr3_length: 14
d_call: NA
j_call: TRBJ2-7
cdr3_aa: CASSQIPGAYEQYF
cdr3_nt: TGTGCCAGCAGCCAGATACCCGGAGCCTACGAGCAGTACTTC

v_call: TRBV7-8
clone_size: NA
cdr3_length: 14
d_call: NA
j_call: TRBJ1-2
cdr3_aa: CASSSLPAKKGYTF
cdr3_nt: TGTGCCAGCAGCTCACTACCAGCAAAGAAGGGCTACACCTTC

v_call: TRBV11-1
clone_size: NA
cdr3_length: 18
d_call: TRBD2
j_call: TRBJ2-5
cdr3_aa: CASSPASGKAGRSETQYF
cdr3_nt: TGTGCCAGCAGCCCCGCTAGTGGAAAAGCGGGGAGGAGCGAGACCCAGTACTTC

v_call: TRBV9
clone_size: once
cdr3_length: 17
d_call: TRBD1
j_call: TRBJ2-5
cdr3_aa: CASSPGLGDRAGETQYF
cdr3_nt: TGTGCCAGCAGCCCGGGTCTTGGGGACAGGGCCGGAGAGACCCAGTACTTC

v_call: TRBV7-2
clone_size: NA
cdr3_length: 16
d_call: NA
j_call: TRBJ1-6
cdr3_aa: CASSADHPGVGSPLHF
cdr3_nt: TGTGCCAGCAGCGCGGACCACCCGGGGGTGGGGTCACCCCTCCACTTT

v_call: TRBV5-1
clone_size: NA
cdr3_length: 15
d_call: NA
j_call: TRBJ1-1
cdr3_aa: CASSLKATGNTEAFF
cdr3_nt: TGCGCCAGCAGCTTGAAAGCGACGGGGAACACTGAAGCTTTCTTT

v_call: TRBV5-6
clone_size: NA
cdr3_length: 14
d_call: NA
j_call: TRBJ2-5
cdr3_aa: CASSSLTSGETQYF
cdr3_nt: TGTGCCAGCAGCTCTTTGACTAGTGGCGAGACCCAGTACTTC

v_call: TRBV11-2
clone_size: NA
cdr3_length: 15
d_call: TRBD1
j_call: TRBJ2-7
cdr3_aa: CASSTSGTGNYEQYF
cdr3_nt: TGTGCCAGCAGCACGAGCGGGACAGGGAACTACGAGCAGTACTTC

v_call: TRBV28
clone_size: NA
cdr3_length: 15
d_call: TRBD1
j_call: TRBJ2-2
cdr3_aa: CASADRGTGTGELFF
cdr3_nt: TGTGCCAGCGCGGACAGGGGAACGGGCACCGGGGAGCTGTTTTTT

v_call: TRBV27
clone_size: NA
cdr3_length: 17
d_call: NA
j_call: TRBJ2-7
cdr3_aa: CASSSLGNRVRFYEQYF
cdr3_nt: TGTGCCAGCAGTTCCCTAGGGAACAGGGTTAGGTTTTACGAGCAGTACTTC

v_call: TRBV6-4
clone_size: few
cdr3_length: 13
d_call: NA
j_call: TRBJ1-1
cdr3_aa: CASSEGAGGRAFF
cdr3_nt: TGTGCCAGCAGTGAAGGGGCAGGCGGCCGAGCTTTCTTT